This T cell receptor beta chain was captured in a study of T cells in Graves' hyperthyroidism and ophthalmopathy. Template material for amplifying TCR beta CDR3 regions consisted of RNA transcripts. RT-PCR in the first round (using the HTBI primer set) targeted the TCR CDR3. From the multiplex PCR reads, TCRdb called clonotypes with MiXCR, one entry per CDR3 protein. The sample records about 420,000 distinct CDR3 sequences, 15% to 19% being singletons. Patients counted as stable if ophthalmopathy did not develop within 18 months. Diagnosis rested on symptoms, serum thyroxine and TRAb, thyroid ultrasound, and orbital computed tomography. Extraction of PBMCs used around 9.6 ml of fresh peripheral blood. The germline V gene encodes CDR1 SNHLY and CDR2 FYNNEI. The V and J ends lost 0 bases and 0 bases respectively, with 12 bases between them. CDR3 size: 16 residues. This clonotype was found many times.

This chain connects TRBV2 to TRBJ2-7; D gene ambiguous. The source is a woman aged 18-30 years with Graves' hyperthyroidism. Sequencing used blood. The CDR3, as DNA: TGTGCCAGCAGTGAAGCCGGACCGGACCGCTCCTACGAGCAGTACTTC. It encodes CASSEAGPDRSYEQYF.